Presented here are 20 T cell receptor beta chains from one specimen sequenced in a study of T cell changes during pregnancy in multiple sclerosis. The table came from immunoSEQ multiplex PCR; TCRdb's copy has only in-frame clones and leaves some out. The data contain roughly 38,000 clones, 90% to 95% of them singletons. The starting material was CD4+ T cells from peripheral blood mononuclear cells, obtained in the second trimester of pregnancy. The receptors were gathered from a female donor in good health, enrolled as a control in a pregnancy study.

The gene calls are TRBV2 and TRBJ1-5; D remains ambiguous. V shed 0 bases and J shed 1 base, with 16 bases lying between them. CDR1 SNHLY and CDR2 FYNNEI come from the germline V gene. CDR3 length: 18 residues. The CDR3 DNA sequence: TGTGCCAGCAGTGAAGCGCCGGGTACGGGTTGGAGCAATCAGCCCCAGCATTTT. Translation gives CASSEAPGTGWSNQPQHF. Using reference TRBV2 and TRBJ1-5 for the parts outside the CDR3, the full variable domain is EPEVTQTPSHQVTQMGQEVILRCVPISNHLYFYWYRQILGQKVEFLVSFYNNEISEKSEIFDDQFSVERPDGSNFTLKIRSTKLEDSAMYFCASSEAPGTGWSNQPQHFGDGTRLSIL.

This sequence joins TRBV2 and TRBJ2-7; weak D call: TRBD2 (5 bases). This CDR3 comprises 16 residues. Germline V gene sequence: CDR1 SNHLY, CDR2 FYNNEI. Trimming removed 4 bases at V and 2 bases at J, with 18 bases between. CDR3 protein: CASSGSGSAEAYEQYF. CDR3 DNA: TGTGCCAGCAGTGGATCCGGTTCGGCGGAGGCCTACGAGCAGTACTTC.

The rearrangement uses TRBV27 and TRBJ2-2; no definite D call. Trimming removed 6 bases at V and 0 bases at J, with 11 bases between. CDR1 MNHEY and CDR2 SMNVEV come from the germline V gene (reference sequence). The CDR3 consists of 15 residues. The CDR3 region is CASRNPPANTGELFF. CDR3 coding DNA: TGTGCCAGCAGAAATCCCCCGGCGAACACCGGGGAGCTGTTTTTT.

This chain joins TRBV7-2 and TRBJ2-3; 8 bases line up with TRBD2. This CDR3 spans 17 amino acids. V shed 0 bases, J shed 1 base, and the junction held 6 bases outside the gene matches. Germline loops: CDR1 SGHTA, CDR2 FQGNSA. CDR3 nucleotide sequence: TGTGCCAGCAGCTTAGCGTCTAGCGGGTCCGGCACAGATACGCAGTATTTT. Translated, it gives CASSLASSGSGTDTQYF. The whole variable domain, filled in from reference TRBV7-2 and TRBJ2-3, reads GAGVSQSPSNKVTEKGKDVELRCDPISGHTALYWYRQSLGQGLEFLIYFQGNSAPDKSGLPSDRFSAERTGGSVSTLTIQRTQQEDSAVYLCASSLASSGSGTDTQYFGPGTRLTVL.

J is TRBJ1-5 and V is TRBV2, with a possible D match to TRBD1 (5 bases). The CDR3 has 11 amino acids. From germline, CDR1 is SNHLY and CDR2 FYNNEI. In DNA form, the CDR3 reads TGTGCTATTGGGGGGAATCAGCCCCAGCATTTT. As protein: CAIGGNQPQHF.

The rearrangement uses TRBV11-1 and TRBJ2-1, with D perhaps TRBD1 (5 bases). The V end lost 6 bases, the J end lost 5 bases, and 11 bases lay between the germline ends. CDR1 is SGHAT, CDR2 FQDESV, per germline (reference sequence). The CDR3 sequence is 13 residues long. CDR3: CASSSRTHNEQFF. The DNA of the CDR3 is TGTGCCAGCAGTTCCAGGACACACAATGAGCAGTTCTTC.

The rearrangement uses TRBV9 and TRBJ2-1; 7 bases map to TRBD2. Trimming at V came to 3 bases and at J to 8 bases, leaving 11 bases not matched to a gene. This CDR3 has 15 residues. Per the germline V gene, CDR1 is SGDLS and CDR2 is YYNGEE. CDR3 region: CASSAGAGLYDEQFF. CDR3 in DNA: TGTGCCAGCAGCGCCGGAGCGGGGCTTTACGATGAGCAGTTCTTC.

The chain is built from TRBV7-9 and TRBJ1-3; the D gene is possibly TRBD1 (5 bases). The germline gives CDR1 SEHNR, CDR2 FQNEAQ (reference sequence). The CDR3 loop spans 15 amino acids. Deletions cut 1 base from V and 4 bases from J, with 11 bases between. The CDR3 region is CASSLVGTRGNTIYF. The CDR3 DNA sequence: TGTGCCAGCAGCTTAGTTGGGACTCGCGGAAACACCATATATTTT.

This chain links TRBV29-1 with TRBJ2-3; TRBD2 might be the D (5 bases). Germline-derived CDR1 and CDR2 are SQVTM and ANQGSEA. This CDR3 has 12 amino acids. The ends were cut back, 2 bases at V and 2 bases at J, with 5 bases in the middle. CDR3 bases: TGCAGCGTTGAACTAGCCACAGATACGCAGTATTTT. It is translated as CSVELATDTQYF.

CDR3 DNA: TGTGCCAGCAGTTACTCGAATCAGGTTAATGAGCAGTTCTTC. Amino acid sequence: CASSYSNQVNEQFF. V gene TRBV6-6 combines with J gene TRBJ2-1; unclear D gene. Germline-derived CDR1 and CDR2 are MNHNY and SVGAGI (reference sequence). The CDR3 extends over 14 amino acids. Trimming removed 0 bases at V and 7 bases at J, with 10 bases between.

V gene TRBV7-9 combines with J gene TRBJ1-1, with a tentative D call TRBD1 (6 bases). Trimming cost V 5 bases and J 5 bases, with 12 bases left between them. This CDR3 region has 13 residues. CDR1 is SEHNR and CDR2 is FQNEAQ in the germline V gene (reference sequence). The CDR3 loop reads CASSIDRITEAFF. The CDR3 nucleotides are TGTGCCAGCAGCATTGACAGGATAACTGAAGCTTTCTTT.

The V gene is TRBV28, the J gene TRBJ2-3; D is ambiguous. Per germline, CDR1 MDHEN and CDR2 SYDVKM. CDR3 length equals 14 residues. V lost 5 bases to trimming and J lost 6 bases, with 15 bases between them. CDR3 in amino acids: CASSRLVGLDTQYF. The CDR3 DNA reads TGTGCCAGCAGTAGGCTAGTTGGTCTGGATACGCAGTATTTT.

The rearrangement joins TRBV27 to TRBJ2-1; 13 bases are shared with TRBD2. V gave up 5 bases and J gave up 5 bases; unmatched junction bases: 6. The CDR3 sequence is 16 residues long. Germline-derived CDR1 and CDR2 are MNHEY and SMNVEV (reference sequence). The CDR3, as DNA: TGTGCCAGCAGTCCCCGGACTAGCGGGGGAAACAATGAGCAGTTCTTC. Residues: CASSPRTSGGNNEQFF.

The V gene is TRBV28, the J gene TRBJ1-2, with D tentatively TRBD1 (6 bases). The CDR3 length is 16 residues. Looked up from germline, CDR1 is MDHEN and CDR2 is SYDVKM. The germline V and J ends were trimmed by 2 bases and 2 bases, with 15 bases remaining between them. CDR3 sequence reads: CASSLGGATNNYGYTF. The CDR3 region has the DNA TGTGCCAGCAGTTTAGGGGGGGCAACCAACAACTATGGCTACACCTTC.

The rearrangement uses TRBV9 and TRBJ2-7; D ambiguous. Trimming removed 0 bases from V and 2 bases from J, with 6 bases in between. The germline V gene encodes CDR1 SGDLS and CDR2 YYNGEE. The CDR3 loop spans 13 amino acids. CDR3 residues: CASSVGVAYEQYF. DNA of the CDR3: TGTGCCAGCAGCGTAGGAGTTGCCTACGAGCAGTACTTC.

This clone was found a few times. V is TRBV10-3 and J is TRBJ1-1; unclear D gene. Germline CDR1 reads ENHRY; CDR2 reads SYGVKD. The V end was cut by 4 bases, the J end by 1 base, with 7 bases between. The CDR3 consists of 13 residues. This chain's CDR3 is CAISVRGNTEAFF. For the CDR3, the DNA is TGTGCCATCAGTGTTCGGGGGAACACTGAAGCTTTCTTT.

The chain is built from TRBV18 and TRBJ1-2, with 10 bases that match TRBD1. Germline-derived CDR1 and CDR2 are KGHSH and LQKENI. V was clipped by 3 bases and J by 6 bases; unmatched bases: 13. There are 17 residues in the CDR3. In DNA form, the CDR3 reads TGTGCCAGCTCACCCTCTACGACCGGGACAGGGGTGCATGGCTACACCTTC. Protein sequence: CASSPSTTGTGVHGYTF.

The rearrangement uses TRBV19 and TRBJ2-1; 9 bases fit TRBD2. Germline V lookup: CDR1 LNHDA, CDR2 SQIVND (reference sequence). The CDR3 consists of 14 residues. V trimming: 5 bases; J trimming: 8 bases; junction bases outside the gene matches: 7. CDR3 loop: CASSVGGGAYEQFF. CDR3 bases: TGTGCCAGTAGTGTGGGCGGGGGGGCGTATGAGCAGTTCTTC.

V and J are TRBV28 and TRBJ2-7; TRBD2 matches at 7 bases. V shed 4 bases and J 3 bases; nucleotides not matched to a gene: 0. Germline lookup yields CDR1 MDHEN and CDR2 SYDVKM. CDR3 length equals 12 residues. The CDR3 DNA follows: TGTGCCAGCAGTTCGGGAGGCTACGAGCAGTACTTC. This translates into CASSSGGYEQYF. Filled out from reference TRBV28 and TRBJ2-7, the complete variable domain reads DVKVTQSSRYLVKRTGEKVFLECVQDMDHENMFWYRQDPGLGLRLIYFSYDVKMKEKGDIPEGYSVSREKKERFSLILESASTNQTSMYLCASSSGGYEQYFGPGTRLTVT.

The V and J genes are TRBV7-2 and TRBJ1-2; D might be TRBD1 (6 bases). Germline V gives CDR1 SGHTA, CDR2 FQGNSA. The CDR3 runs 14 residues. V was clipped by 2 bases and J by 4 bases, with 11 bases between them. The CDR3 spells CASSLKQGPYGYTF. As DNA, the CDR3 is TGTGCCAGCAGCTTAAAACAGGGACCCTATGGCTACACCTTC.